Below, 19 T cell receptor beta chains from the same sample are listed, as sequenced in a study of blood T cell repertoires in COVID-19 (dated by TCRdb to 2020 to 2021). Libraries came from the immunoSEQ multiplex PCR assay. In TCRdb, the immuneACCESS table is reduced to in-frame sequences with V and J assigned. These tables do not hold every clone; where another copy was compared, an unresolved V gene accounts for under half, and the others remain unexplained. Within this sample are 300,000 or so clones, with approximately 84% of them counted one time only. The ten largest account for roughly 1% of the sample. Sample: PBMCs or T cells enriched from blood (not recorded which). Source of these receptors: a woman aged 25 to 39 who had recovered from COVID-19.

The CDR3 bases are TGTGCCAGCAGGGCCGGACAGGGCGGCCAGCCCCAGCATTTT. Its protein product is CASRAGQGGQPQHF. The chain uses TRBV2 and TRBJ1-5; TRBD1 agrees at 8 bases. The CDR3 totals 14 residues. Per the germline V gene, CDR1 is SNHLY and CDR2 is FYNNEI. J was trimmed by 7 bases and V by 6 bases; bases with no gene match: 8.

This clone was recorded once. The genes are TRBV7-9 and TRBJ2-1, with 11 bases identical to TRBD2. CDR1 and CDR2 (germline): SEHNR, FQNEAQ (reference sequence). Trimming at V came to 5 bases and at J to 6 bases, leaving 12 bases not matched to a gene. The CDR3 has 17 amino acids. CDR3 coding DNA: TGTGCCAGCAGCCCCCGTAAAGTACTAGCGGGGGTCAATGAGCAGTTCTTC. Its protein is CASSPRKVLAGVNEQFF. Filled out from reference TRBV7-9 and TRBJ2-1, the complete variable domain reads DTGVSQNPRHKITKRGQNVTFRCDPISEHNRLYWYRQTLGQGPEFLTYFQNEAQLEKSRLLSDRFSAERPKGSFSTLEIQRTEQGDSAMYLCASSPRKVLAGVNEQFFGPGTRLTVL.

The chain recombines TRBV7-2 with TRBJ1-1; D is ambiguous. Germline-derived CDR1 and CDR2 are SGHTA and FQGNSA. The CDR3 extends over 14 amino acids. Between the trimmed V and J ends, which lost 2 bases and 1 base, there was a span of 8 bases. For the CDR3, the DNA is TGTGCCAGCAGCTTATGGTCAGGGAACACTGAAGCTTTCTTT. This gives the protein CASSLWSGNTEAFF.

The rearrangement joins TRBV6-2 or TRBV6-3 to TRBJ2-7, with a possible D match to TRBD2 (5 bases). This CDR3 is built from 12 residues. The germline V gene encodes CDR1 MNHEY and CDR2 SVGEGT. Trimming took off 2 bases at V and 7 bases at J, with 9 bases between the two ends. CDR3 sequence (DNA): TGTGCCAGCAGTTACGGACTGAGGGAGCAGTACTTC. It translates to CASSYGLREQYF.

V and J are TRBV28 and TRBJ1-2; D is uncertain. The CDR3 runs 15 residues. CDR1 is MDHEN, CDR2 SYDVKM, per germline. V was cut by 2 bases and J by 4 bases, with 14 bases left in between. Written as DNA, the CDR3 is TGTGCCAGCAGTTTACAGAGCCAGCTAGGCTATGGCTACACCTTC. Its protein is CASSLQSQLGYGYTF.

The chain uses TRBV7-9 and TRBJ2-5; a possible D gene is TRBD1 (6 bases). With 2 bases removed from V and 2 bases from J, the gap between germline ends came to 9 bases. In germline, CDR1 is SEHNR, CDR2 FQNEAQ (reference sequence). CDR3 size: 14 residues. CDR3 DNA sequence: TGTGCCAGCAGCTTACGCAGGGGTCAAGAGACCCAGTACTTC. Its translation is CASSLRRGQETQYF.

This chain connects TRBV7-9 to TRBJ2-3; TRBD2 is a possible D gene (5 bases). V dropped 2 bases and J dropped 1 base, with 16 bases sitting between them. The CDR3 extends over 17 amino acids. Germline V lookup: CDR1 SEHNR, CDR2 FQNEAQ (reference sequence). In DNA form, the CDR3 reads TGTGCCAGCAGCTTACCCCCCGGGGATGCTGGCACAGATACGCAGTATTTT. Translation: CASSLPPGDAGTDTQYF.

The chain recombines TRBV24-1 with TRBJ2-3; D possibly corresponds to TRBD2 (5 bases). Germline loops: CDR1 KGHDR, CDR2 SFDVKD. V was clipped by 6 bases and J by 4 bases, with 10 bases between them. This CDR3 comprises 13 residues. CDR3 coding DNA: TGTGCCACCAGTTCCAGCGGCCCAGATACGCAGTATTTT. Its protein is CATSSSGPDTQYF.

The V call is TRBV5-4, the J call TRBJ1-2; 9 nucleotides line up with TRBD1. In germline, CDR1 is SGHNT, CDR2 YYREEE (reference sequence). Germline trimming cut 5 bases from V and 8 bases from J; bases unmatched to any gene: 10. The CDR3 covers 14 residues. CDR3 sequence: CASSRGTGFGGYTF. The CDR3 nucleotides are TGTGCCAGCAGTCGAGGGACAGGGTTCGGAGGCTACACCTTC.

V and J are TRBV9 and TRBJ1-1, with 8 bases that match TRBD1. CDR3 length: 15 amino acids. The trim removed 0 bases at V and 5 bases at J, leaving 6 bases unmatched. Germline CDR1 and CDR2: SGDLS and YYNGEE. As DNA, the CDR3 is TGTGCCAGCAGCGTAGATGGACAGGGAGGGACTGAAGCTTTCTTT. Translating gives CASSVDGQGGTEAFF.

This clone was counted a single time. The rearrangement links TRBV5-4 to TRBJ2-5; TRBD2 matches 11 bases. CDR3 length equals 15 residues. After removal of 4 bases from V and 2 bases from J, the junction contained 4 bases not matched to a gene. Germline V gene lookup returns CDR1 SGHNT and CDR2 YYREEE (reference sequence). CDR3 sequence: CASSPGTSGQETQYF. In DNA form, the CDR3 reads TGTGCCAGCAGCCCTGGGACTAGCGGACAAGAGACCCAGTACTTC.

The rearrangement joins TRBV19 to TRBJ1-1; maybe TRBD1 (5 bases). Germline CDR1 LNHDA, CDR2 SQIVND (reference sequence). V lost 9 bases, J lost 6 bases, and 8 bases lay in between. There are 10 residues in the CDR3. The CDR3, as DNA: TGTGCCAGCTGGGGCTCTGAAGCTTTCTTT. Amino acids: CASWGSEAFF.

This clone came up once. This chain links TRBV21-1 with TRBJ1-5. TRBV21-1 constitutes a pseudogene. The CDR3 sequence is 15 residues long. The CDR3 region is CASSKGRGAGQPQHF. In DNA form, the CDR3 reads TGTGCCAGCAGCAAAGGGCGGGGGGCAGGTCAGCCCCAGCATTTT.

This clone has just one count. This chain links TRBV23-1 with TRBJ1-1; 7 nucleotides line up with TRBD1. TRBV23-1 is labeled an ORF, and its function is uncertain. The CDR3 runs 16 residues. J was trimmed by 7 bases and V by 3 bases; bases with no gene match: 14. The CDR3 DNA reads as TGCGCCAGCAGTCATTATAGGACAGGACTGTTGGTTGAAGCTTTCTTT. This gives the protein CASSHYRTGLLVEAFF.

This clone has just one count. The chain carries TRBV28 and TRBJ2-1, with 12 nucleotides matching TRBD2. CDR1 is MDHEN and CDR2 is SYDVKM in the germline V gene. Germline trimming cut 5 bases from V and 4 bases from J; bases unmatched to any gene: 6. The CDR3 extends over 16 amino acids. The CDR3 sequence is CASSPPSGGAYNEQFF. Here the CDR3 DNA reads TGTGCCAGCAGTCCCCCTAGCGGGGGGGCTTACAATGAGCAGTTCTTC.

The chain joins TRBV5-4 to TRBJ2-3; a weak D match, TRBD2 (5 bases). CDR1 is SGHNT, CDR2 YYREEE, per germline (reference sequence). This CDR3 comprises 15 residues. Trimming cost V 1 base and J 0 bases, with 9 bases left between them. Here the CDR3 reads CASSLSSSSTDTQYF. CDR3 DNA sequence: TGTGCCAGCAGCTTGTCTAGCAGTAGCACAGATACGCAGTATTTT.

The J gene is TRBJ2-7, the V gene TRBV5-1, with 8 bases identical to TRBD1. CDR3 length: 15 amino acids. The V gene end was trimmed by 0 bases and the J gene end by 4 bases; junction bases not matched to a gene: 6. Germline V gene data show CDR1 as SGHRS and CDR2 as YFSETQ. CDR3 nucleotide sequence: TGCGCCAGCAGCTTGGGTCCAGGACAGGGTTACGAGCAGTACTTC. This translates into CASSLGPGQGYEQYF.

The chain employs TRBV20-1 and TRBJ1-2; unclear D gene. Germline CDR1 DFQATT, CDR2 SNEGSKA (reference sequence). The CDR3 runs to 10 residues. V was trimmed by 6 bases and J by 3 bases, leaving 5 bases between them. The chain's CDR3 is CSATDYGYTF. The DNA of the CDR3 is TGCAGTGCGACTGACTATGGCTACACCTTC.

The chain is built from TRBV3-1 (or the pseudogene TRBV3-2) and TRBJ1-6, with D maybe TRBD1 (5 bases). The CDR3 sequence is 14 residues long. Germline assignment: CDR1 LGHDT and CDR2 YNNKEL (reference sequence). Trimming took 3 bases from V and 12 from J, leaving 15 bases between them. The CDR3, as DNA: TGTGCCAGCAGCCAGGAAGGACGGGGGTTACCCCTCCACTTT. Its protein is CASSQEGRGLPLHF.